This T cell receptor (beta chain) is from a study of blood T cell repertoires in COVID-19. Repertoires were generated with immunoSEQ multiplex PCR, while TCRdb's copy carries only in-frame clones and drops some. The table shows about 310,000 clones, with approximately 90% occurring only once. The CDR3 is made up of 17 amino acids. After removal of 6 bases from V and 1 base from J, the junction contained 11 bases not matched to a gene. Per the germline V gene, CDR1 is SGHTA and CDR2 is FQGNSA. The chain links TRBV7-2 to TRBJ2-5, with TRBD1 matching over 10 bases. The sequenced sample consisted of PBMCs or T cells enriched from blood (not recorded which). The receptor's source is a woman in her 40s who had recovered from COVID-19. CDR3 loop: CASSRTGGREGQETQYF. The CDR3 coding sequence is TGTGCCAGCAGTCGGACAGGGGGACGGGAGGGCCAAGAGACCCAGTACTTC.